This T cell receptor (beta chain) was captured by sequencing in a study of T cell repertoires in cytomegalovirus infection. Study-wide background: Based on public TCR beta signatures, there were indications of CMV infection and of a matching HLA type.

This CDR3 has 14 residues. Between the trimmed V and J ends, which lost 5 bases and 6 bases, there was a span of 16 bases. Study-level points and caveats: Cumulative public TCR beta family frequency identified CMV carriers with the relevant HLA. HLA-C-restricted, CMV-specific TCR beta clonotypes were dominant ex vivo.

As regards this clonotype: As yet, its antigen is unknown.

A single record per CDR3 protein comes from TCRdb applying MiXCR to the reads. The sample shows about 210,000 distinct CDR3 sequences, approximately 7% of them seen only once. Sequencing was carried out using PBMCs. The clonotype originates from a human donor in good health (CMV status not recorded). Some clones in this sample may be carry-over from other donors' samples. The V gene is TRBV12-3 or TRBV12-4, the J gene TRBJ1-1; possibly TRBD1 for D (5 bases). This CDR3 is CASSPGSQGPEAFF. CDR3 nucleotide sequence: TGTGCCAGCAGTCCCGGTTCGCAGGGACCTGAAGCTTTCTTT.